This entry features one TCR beta chain sequence. Antigen specificity is unknown. Assay: immunoSEQ multiplex PCR; the TCRdb copy retains only in-frame clones and omits some. The sample holds some 25,000 clones, more than 90% seen once. These data belong to a study of T cells in localized non-small cell lung cancer. Study-wide results and limits: Uninvolved nearby lung showed the greatest T cell clonality, exceeding that found in tumor. A median of approximately 57 clones ranked among the top 100 in tumor appeared in adjacent lung.

The length of the CDR3 is 15 residues. Looked up from germline, CDR1 is LGHNA and CDR2 is YSLEER. V was cut by 2 bases and J by 5 bases, with 15 bases left in between. Sequenced here: peripheral blood, sampled before any cancer treatment. The rearrangement links TRBV4-3 to TRBJ1-1; D ambiguous. The clonotype was recovered from a man aged 40-75 years with stage III squamous cell lung carcinoma. The CDR3 nucleotides are TGCGCCAGCAGCCAATTGGAGGGAGGGCGTACTGAAGCTTTCTTT. Encoded protein: CASSQLEGGRTEAFF.